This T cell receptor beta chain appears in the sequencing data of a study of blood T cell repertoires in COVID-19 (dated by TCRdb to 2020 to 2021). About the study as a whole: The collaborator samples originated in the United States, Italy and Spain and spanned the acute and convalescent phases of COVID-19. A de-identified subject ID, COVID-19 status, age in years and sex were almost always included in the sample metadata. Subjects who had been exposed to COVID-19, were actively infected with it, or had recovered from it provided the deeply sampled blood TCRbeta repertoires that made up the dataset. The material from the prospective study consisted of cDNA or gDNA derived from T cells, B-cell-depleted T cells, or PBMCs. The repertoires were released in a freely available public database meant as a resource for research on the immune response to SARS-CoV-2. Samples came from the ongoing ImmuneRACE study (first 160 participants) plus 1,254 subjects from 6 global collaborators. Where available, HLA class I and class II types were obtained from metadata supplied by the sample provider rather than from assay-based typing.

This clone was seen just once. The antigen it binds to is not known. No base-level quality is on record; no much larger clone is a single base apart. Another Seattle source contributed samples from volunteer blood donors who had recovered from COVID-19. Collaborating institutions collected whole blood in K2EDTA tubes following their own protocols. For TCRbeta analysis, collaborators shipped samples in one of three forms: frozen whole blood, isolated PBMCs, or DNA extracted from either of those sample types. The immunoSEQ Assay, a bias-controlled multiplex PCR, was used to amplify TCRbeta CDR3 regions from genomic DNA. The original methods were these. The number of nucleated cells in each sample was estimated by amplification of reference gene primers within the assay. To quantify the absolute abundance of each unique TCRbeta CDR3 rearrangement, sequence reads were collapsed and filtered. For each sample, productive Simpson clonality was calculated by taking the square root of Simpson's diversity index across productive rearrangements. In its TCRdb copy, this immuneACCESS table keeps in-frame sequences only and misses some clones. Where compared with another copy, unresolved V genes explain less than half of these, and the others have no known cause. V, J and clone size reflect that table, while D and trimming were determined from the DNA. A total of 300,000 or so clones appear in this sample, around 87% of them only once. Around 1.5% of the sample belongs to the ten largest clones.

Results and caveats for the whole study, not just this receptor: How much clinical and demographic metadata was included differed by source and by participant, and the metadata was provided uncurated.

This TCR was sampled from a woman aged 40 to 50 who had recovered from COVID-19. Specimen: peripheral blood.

The CDR3 sequence is CASSEGGPPGLFF. DNA sequence: TGTGCCAGCAGTGAGGGGGGACCACCGGGACTGTTTTTT. This receptor chain uses TRBV6-1 and TRBJ1-4; the D segment could be TRBD1, given 5 matching bases. From its cysteine to its phenylalanine, the CDR3 spans 13 amino acids. Only CDR3 DNA is held: 39 bases, read in frame from base 1. The trim is 3 bases for V and 13 bases for J, with a gap of 15 bases between the germline ends. As encoded in the germline V gene, CDR1 is MNHNS while CDR2 is SASEGT.